Listed below are T cell receptor beta chains from one sample, sequenced in a study of high-grade serous ovarian cancer treatment subgroups. Method: immunoSEQ multiplex PCR; TCRdb's copy keeps in-frame clones and lacks some. The data hold about 30,000 clones, with around 84% observed a single time. The source material was tumor tissue. The receptors come from a human donor with high-grade serous ovarian cancer. Both conserved end residues are trimmed from each CDR3. Fields, in order: V gene, CDR3 protein.

>TRBV4-1
ASSQEGGLAGGPRF
>TRBV5-4
ASSRGQANAEQY
>TRBV7-9
ASSPRQAPETQY
>TRBV7-8
ASSADDRGTEAF
>TRBV11-3
ASSLAAPPNTGELF
>TRBV7-8
ASSDVTGKVADTQY
>TRBV19
ASSISIGNEQF
>TRBV5-8
ASSTAGTGPRHGYT
>TRBV5-5
ASSRVREDGKLF
>TRBV5-5
ASSLGSGRAGNTQY
>TRBV7-3
ASSKTGGSEQY
>TRBV5-1
ASSQRTAEKLF